The 27 T cell receptor beta chains below were found in one sample sequenced in a study of T-cell memory formation after mild COVID-19. TCRdb reprocessed the 5' RACE reads via MiXCR and lists one record per CDR3 protein. The data contain 300,000 to 350,000 distinct CDR3 sequences, 15% to 20% of them seen just once; the ten biggest clones take up approximately 21%. Sequencing used PBMCs or a T cell subset sorted from them (not recorded which). These receptors originate from a man between 18 and 35 years old who had mild COVID-19 (a few samples of this study predate the infection). Cell type and time point are not known.

The chain carries TRBV9 and TRBJ2-7; 10 nucleotides agree with TRBD2. The CDR3 runs to 15 residues. Germline V gives CDR1 SGDLS, CDR2 YYNGEE. The V gene end was trimmed by 0 bases and the J gene end by 3 bases; junction bases not matched to a gene: 3. CDR3: CASSVGTSGDYEQYF. CDR3 nucleotides: TGTGCCAGCAGCGTAGGCACTAGCGGGGACTACGAGCAGTACTTC.

This clonotype has just a few counts. The V and J genes are TRBV6-1 and TRBJ2-7; 9 nucleotides align to TRBD1. CDR1 is MNHNS, CDR2 SASEGT, per germline. There are 14 residues in the CDR3. Trimming at V came to 7 bases and at J to 3 bases, leaving 7 bases not matched to a gene. The CDR3 loop is CASKTGTGFYEQYV. Here the CDR3 DNA reads TGTGCCAGCAAGACCGGGACAGGGTTCTACGAGCAGTACGTC.

This clonotype was seen more than once but under ten times. The chain couples TRBV12-3 or TRBV12-4 to TRBJ1-1; D may be TRBD1 (5 bases). This CDR3 is built from 14 residues. V shed 4 bases and J shed 0 bases, with 9 bases lying between them. The CDR3 bases are TGTGCCAGCAGTTATTCAGGGTTGAACACTGAAGCTTTCTTT. It codes for CASSYSGLNTEAFF.

This clonotype occurred once. This sequence joins TRBV4-2 and TRBJ1-2; D call uncertain. Germline V lookup: CDR1 LGHNA, CDR2 YNFKEQ. V was pared by 0 bases and J by 8 bases, with 13 bases between. This CDR3 comprises 14 residues. CDR3 residues: CASSQEVSRGGYTF. The CDR3 DNA reads TGTGCCAGCAGCCAAGAGGTATCTCGAGGGGGCTACACCTTC.

This clonotype appeared once. The chain uses TRBV5-1 and TRBJ1-2; 8 nucleotides agree with TRBD1. Germline V gene data show CDR1 as SGHRS and CDR2 as YFSETQ. V was pared by 4 bases and J by 7 bases, with 12 bases of the junction left unmatched. This CDR3 has 15 residues. The CDR3 here is CASSPQRTGYGGYTF. The CDR3 DNA reads TGCGCCAGCAGCCCCCAGCGGACAGGGTACGGTGGCTACACCTTC.

This clonotype was seen only a few times. The chain has TRBV20-1 and TRBJ2-3; no clear D. CDR3 length: 12 residues. V was clipped by 6 bases and J by 2 bases, with 9 bases between them. CDR1 DFQATT and CDR2 SNEGSKA come from the germline V gene (reference sequence). Here the CDR3 reads CSAKKITDTQYF. The DNA for the CDR3 is TGCAGTGCCAAGAAGATCACAGATACGCAGTATTTT.

The chain employs TRBV7-3 and TRBJ2-1, with 9 nucleotides matching TRBD2. V shed 5 bases and J 10 bases; nucleotides not matched to a gene: 12. In germline, CDR1 is SGHTA, CDR2 FQGTGA. CDR3 size: 15 residues. CDR3: CASSTHGGGANEQFF. The CDR3, as DNA: TGTGCCAGCAGCACCCACGGCGGGGGGGCGAACGAGCAGTTCTTC.

This clonotype was recorded once. The gene calls are TRBV4-3 and TRBJ1-2; D ambiguous. Trimming shortened V by 0 bases and J by 8 bases, and 16 bases separated the two germline ends. This CDR3 has 15 residues. Germline V gene data show CDR1 as LGHNA and CDR2 as YSLEER. CDR3 DNA: TGCGCCAGCAGCCAAGACCTTAACGGGCTCCTAGGCTACACCTTC. This translates into CASSQDLNGLLGYTF.

This clonotype was counted a few times. This chain uses TRBV7-9 with TRBJ2-1; 10 bases map to TRBD2. V shed 1 base, J shed 1 base, and the junction held 7 bases outside the gene matches. CDR1 and CDR2 from the germline V gene are SEHNR and FQNEAQ (reference sequence). This CDR3 has 18 amino acids. The CDR3 loop is CASSLGAGGTESYNEQFF. The CDR3 DNA follows: TGTGCCAGCAGCTTAGGAGCGGGGGGGACTGAATCCTACAATGAGCAGTTCTTC.

V is TRBV5-1 and J is TRBJ1-1; 7 nucleotides agree with TRBD1. V dropped 3 bases and J dropped 7; count of bases not matched to a gene: 12. Per germline, CDR1 SGHRS and CDR2 YFSETQ. The CDR3 loop spans 15 amino acids. This CDR3 reads CASSWGVRGRIEAFF. CDR3 in DNA: TGCGCCAGCAGCTGGGGTGTTAGGGGGCGAATTGAAGCTTTCTTT. Based on the CDR3 plus reference TRBV5-1 and TRBJ1-1, the full variable domain is KAGVTQTPRYLIKTRGQQVTLSCSPISGHRSVSWYQQTPGQGLQFLFEYFSETQRNKGNFPGRFSGRQFSNSRSEMNVSTLELGDSALYLCASSWGVRGRIEAFFGQGTRLTVV.

The chain has TRBV20-1 and TRBJ1-6, with D maybe TRBD1 (5 bases). CDR1 is DFQATT and CDR2 is SNEGSKA in the germline V gene (reference sequence). The CDR3 spans 14 residues. Trimming shortened V by 6 bases and J by 4 bases, and 13 bases separated the two germline ends. For the CDR3, the DNA is TGCAGTGCCACCCGGGACCGGTATAATTCACCCCTCCACTTT. Residues: CSATRDRYNSPLHF.

The chain joins TRBV7-8 to TRBJ2-7, with D tentatively TRBD1 (5 bases). This CDR3 is 13 amino acids long. Germline values: CDR1 SGHVS, CDR2 FQNEAQ. Trimming removed 1 base from V and 3 bases from J, with 7 bases in between. As DNA, the CDR3 is TGTGCCAGCAGCTTAGGGGGCAACTACGAGCAGTACGTC. It yields the protein CASSLGGNYEQYV.

The rearrangement joins TRBV5-1 to TRBJ2-6; 8 positions agree with TRBD1. Per the germline V gene, CDR1 is SGHRS and CDR2 is YFSETQ. CDR3 length equals 17 residues. The trim removed 4 bases at V and 1 base at J, leaving 7 bases unmatched. The CDR3 DNA follows: TGCGCCAGCAGCCGCGTACGGACAGGGTCTGGGGCCAACGTCCTGACTTTC. It codes for CASSRVRTGSGANVLTF.

This rearrangement joins TRBV4-2 to TRBJ2-2, with unresolved D. Germline values: CDR1 LGHNA, CDR2 YNFKEQ. This CDR3 is 14 amino acids long. The V gene lost 1 base and the J gene lost 5 bases, with 8 bases spanning the gap. CDR3 loop: CASSQGRQTGELFF. CDR3 DNA sequence: TGTGCCAGCAGCCAAGGGCGGCAGACCGGGGAGCTGTTTTTT.

This clonotype was seen only a few times. The genes are TRBV19 and TRBJ1-5; D ambiguous. Germline CDR1 LNHDA, CDR2 SQIVND (reference sequence). The CDR3 is 14 amino acids. V gave up 7 bases and J gave up 2 bases, with 12 bases separating them. The chain's CDR3 is CASNGERGNQPQHF. The DNA for the CDR3 is TGTGCCAGTAACGGGGAGAGGGGCAATCAGCCCCAGCATTTT. Supplemented by reference TRBV19 and TRBJ1-5, the full variable domain reads DGGITQSPKYLFRKEGQNVTLSCEQNLNHDAMYWYRQDPGQGLRLIYYSQIVNDFQKGDIAEGYSVSREKKESFPLTVTSAQKNPTAFYLCASNGERGNQPQHFGDGTRLSIL.

The chain recombines TRBV5-5 with TRBJ1-2; TRBD1 aligns across 8 bases. Germline V CDR1 and CDR2: SGHKS, YYEKEE (reference sequence). CDR3 length: 15 amino acids. The J segment lost 4 bases and the V segment lost 4 bases, leaving 9 bases of the junction unmatched. CDR3 amino acids: CASSRGGQGAYGYTF. DNA of the CDR3: TGTGCCAGCAGCCGGGGGGGGCAGGGGGCCTATGGCTACACCTTC.

This chain uses TRBV6-5 with TRBJ2-5, with D possibly TRBD2 on 6 matching bases. V gave up 6 bases and J gave up 5 bases, with 22 bases separating them. The CDR3 runs to 16 residues. Germline V CDR1 and CDR2: MNHEY, SVGAGI. The CDR3 bases are TGTGCCAGCAGACAACGGTGGCGGGGAACGAACGAGACCCAGTACTTC. Its translation is CASRQRWRGTNETQYF.

The chain combines TRBV7-2 with TRBJ1-2; D is unclear. Germline assignment: CDR1 SGHTA and CDR2 FQGNSA. This CDR3 spans 15 amino acids. Trimming pared 5 bases from V and 2 bases from J, leaving 15 bases between. The CDR3 nucleotides read TGTGCCAGCAGCGCCCCGGGCCGCCCAAACTATGGCTACACCTTC. Encoded protein: CASSAPGRPNYGYTF.

This clonotype was counted ten times or more. At one of its ends the junction is not consistent with the germline gene, which may arise from a read error. The V call is TRBV12-3 or TRBV12-4, the J call TRBJ2-7; the D is unclear. The CDR3 contains 11 residues. For the CDR3, the DNA is TGTGCCAGCAGCTTAGGCTACGAGCAGTACTTC. Residues: CASSLGYEQYF.

The table lists this clonotype with a few counts. A read error may produce the germline difference seen at one junction end. The rearrangement joins TRBV3-1 to TRBJ1-1, with D perhaps TRBD1 (5 bases). There are 15 residues in the CDR3. From germline, CDR1 is LGHDT and CDR2 YNNKEL (reference sequence). The CDR3 nucleotides are TGTGCCAGCAGCCAAAACGAATTGGGGCCCGGTTCCAAAAGGTTT. This codes for CASSQNELGPGSKRF.

This clonotype was seen once. The chain is built from TRBV5-1 and TRBJ1-6, with 12 nucleotides matching TRBD1. V lost 3 bases to trimming and J lost 9 bases; unmatched junction nucleotides: 1. Germline V gene data show CDR1 as SGHRS and CDR2 as YFSETQ. The CDR3 runs 14 residues. CDR3 region: CASSWGQGASPLHF. CDR3 DNA: TGCGCCAGCAGCTGGGGACAGGGGGCTTCACCCCTCCACTTT.

Worth noting for this clonotype: Relative to the germline gene, one junction end is altered; a read error may explain this. The gene calls are TRBV5-1 and TRBJ2-2; 7 nucleotides align to TRBD1. The CDR3 is 15 residues long. Per the germline V gene, CDR1 is SGHRS and CDR2 is YFSETQ. The CDR3 DNA follows: TGCGCCAGCAGGTTGGGACAGTTGAACACCGGGGAGCTGTTTTTT. Translation: CASRLGQLNTGELFF.

This clonotype has just a few counts. This chain uses TRBV9 with TRBJ2-3; D perhaps matches TRBD1 (5 bases). Germline V lookup: CDR1 SGDLS, CDR2 YYNGEE. V gave up 3 bases and J gave up 0 bases, with 20 bases separating them. This CDR3 region has 18 residues. The CDR3 here is CASSGRGRGTSSTDTQYF. As DNA, the CDR3 is TGTGCCAGCAGCGGCCGAGGAAGGGGTACCTCTAGCACAGATACGCAGTATTTT.

This clonotype appeared a single time. The rearrangement joins TRBV7-3 to TRBJ2-1; no clear D. This CDR3 has 15 residues. Germline values: CDR1 SGHTA, CDR2 FQGTGA. The V end lost 5 bases, the J end lost 7 bases, and 18 bases lay between the germline ends. In DNA form, the CDR3 reads TGTGCCAGCAGCCCCTCCCCCGTTGGGGTAAATGAGCAGTTCTTC. Amino acids: CASSPSPVGVNEQFF.

In its sample, this clonotype was seen many times. V and J are TRBV10-1 and TRBJ2-3; the D gene is possibly TRBD1 (6 bases). Trimming pared 5 bases from V and 4 bases from J, leaving 10 bases between. Germline V gives CDR1 WNHNN, CDR2 SYGVQD (reference sequence). The length of the CDR3 is 13 residues. The CDR3 sequence is CASSLQGADTQYF. Written as DNA, the CDR3 is TGCGCCAGCAGTCTACAGGGCGCAGATACGCAGTATTTT.

In this sample, this clonotype turned up a few times. The V call is TRBV20-1, the J call TRBJ2-5, with 9 bases matching TRBD2. The CDR3 sequence is 15 residues long. Germline CDR1 is DFQATT and CDR2 is SNEGSKA (reference sequence). The V and J ends lost 0 bases and 5 bases, in that order; junction bases with no gene match: 7. CDR3 region: CSARDGGGAGETQYF. The DNA for the CDR3 is TGCAGTGCTAGAGACGGCGGGGGGGCCGGGGAGACCCAGTACTTC.

As to this clonotype: A much larger clone sits a single nucleotide away, making a read error possible. In this CDR3 the conserved last residue, phenylalanine or tryptophan, is missing, so a read error is likely. The chain carries TRBV12-3 or TRBV12-4 and TRBJ1-2; D may be TRBD1 (5 bases). Trimming pared 5 bases from V and 5 bases from J, leaving 21 bases between. This CDR3 is built from 16 residues. CDR3 DNA: TGTGCCAGCAGTCCGAGCCCGGGACTCCTCCTATATGGCTACACCTTA. Amino acids: CASSPSPGLLLYGYTL.